This T cell receptor (beta chain) is from a study of cytomegalovirus exposure and HLA in healthy donors. Sequenced by immunoSEQ multiplex PCR; TCRdb stores in-frame clones only, minus some. The sample records 150,000 or so clones, 70% to 90% being singletons. In regard to this clone: As yet, its antigen is unknown.

Findings and caveats of the study: Most TCR sequences were uncommon, yet certain public TCRs appeared in many donors.

V shed 5 bases, J shed 3 bases, and the junction held 6 bases outside the gene matches. Germline CDR1 reads MNHNS; CDR2 reads SASEGT. This CDR3 has 14 amino acids. The clonotype comes from a man younger than 45 in good health and CMV-seropositive. Sequencing was carried out using PBMCs. The chain joins TRBV6-1 to TRBJ2-7; 8 bases are shared with TRBD1. The CDR3 loop is CASSSTGAIYEQYF. CDR3 DNA: TGTGCCAGCAGTTCGACAGGGGCGATCTACGAGCAGTACTTC.